Detailed here is one TCR beta chain. Many counts were recorded for this clonotype. Its specific antigen is unknown. Base quality data are lacking; no much larger clone is found one base away. The CDR3 runs 16 residues from the cysteine to the phenylalanine. Only the CDR3 region is kept as DNA, spanning 48 bases read in frame from base 1. Trimming takes 6 bases off V and 3 bases off J; junction bases not matched to a gene: 7. Library method: PCR. Data came from an Illumina HiSeq 2500. TCR libraries were prepared with molecular barcoding, using unique molecular identifiers to normalize TCRbeta repertoire quantification. Through fastp at Q25 and MiXCR, TCRdb rebuilt clones from the public reads, retaining in-frame beta chains. For every CDR3 protein sequence, its rows merge into one entry that carries the most common genes and DNA. The sample data list approximately 83,000 distinct CDR3 sequences, and 8% to 9% of these were observed just once. The ten largest account for 5.5% to 8% of the sample.

This sample is drawn from a study of T-cell reconstitution after alpha-beta-depleted transplantation in children (dated by TCRdb to about 2016). As for the study more broadly: T-cell immune reconstitution after TCRalphabeta/CD19-depleted allogeneic hematopoietic cell transplantation in children was quantitatively tracked in the study by means of TCR repertoire profiling.

The receptor chain draws on TRBV12-3 or TRBV12-4 and TRBJ2-2; 10 junctional bases match TRBD1. The clonotype was recovered from a human donor who donated a stem cell graft to a child with congenital amegakaryocytic thrombocytopenia. The specimen was PBMCs from the stem cell graft donor, collected from the stem cell graft. The nucleotides are TGTGCCAGCAGGTTGACAGGGGGCCTGGACACCGGGGAGCTGTTTTTT. Translated, this is CASRLTGGLDTGELFF.